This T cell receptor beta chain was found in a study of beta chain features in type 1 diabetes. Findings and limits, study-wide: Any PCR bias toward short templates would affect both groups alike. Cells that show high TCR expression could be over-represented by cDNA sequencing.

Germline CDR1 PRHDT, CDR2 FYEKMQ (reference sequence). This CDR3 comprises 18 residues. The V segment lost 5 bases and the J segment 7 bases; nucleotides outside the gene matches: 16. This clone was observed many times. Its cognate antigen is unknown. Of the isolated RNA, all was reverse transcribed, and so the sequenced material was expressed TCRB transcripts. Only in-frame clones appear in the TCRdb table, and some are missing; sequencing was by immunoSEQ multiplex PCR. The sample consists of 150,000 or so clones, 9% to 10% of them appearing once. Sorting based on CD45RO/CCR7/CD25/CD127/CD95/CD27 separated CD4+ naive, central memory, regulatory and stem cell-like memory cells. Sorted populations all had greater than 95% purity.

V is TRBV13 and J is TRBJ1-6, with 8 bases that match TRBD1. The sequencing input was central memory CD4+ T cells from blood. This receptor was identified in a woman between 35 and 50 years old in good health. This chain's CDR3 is CASSQGGAGGVSNSPLHF. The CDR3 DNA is TGTGCCAGCAGCCAAGGGGGCGCAGGGGGCGTGAGCAATTCACCCCTCCACTTT.